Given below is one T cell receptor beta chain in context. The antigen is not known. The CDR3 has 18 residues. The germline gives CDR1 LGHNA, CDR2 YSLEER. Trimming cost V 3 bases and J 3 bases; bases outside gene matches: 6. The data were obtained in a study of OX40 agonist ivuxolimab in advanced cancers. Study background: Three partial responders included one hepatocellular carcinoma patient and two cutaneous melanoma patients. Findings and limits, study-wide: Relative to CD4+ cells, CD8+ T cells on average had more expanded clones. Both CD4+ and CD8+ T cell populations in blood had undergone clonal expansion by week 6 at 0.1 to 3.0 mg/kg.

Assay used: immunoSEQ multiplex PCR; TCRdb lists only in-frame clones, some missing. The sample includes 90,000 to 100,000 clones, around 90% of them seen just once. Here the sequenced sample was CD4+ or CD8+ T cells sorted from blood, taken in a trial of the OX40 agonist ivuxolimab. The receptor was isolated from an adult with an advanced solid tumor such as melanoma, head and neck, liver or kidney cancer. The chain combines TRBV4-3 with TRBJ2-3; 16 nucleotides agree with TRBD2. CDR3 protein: CASSQNMGLAGGTDTQYF. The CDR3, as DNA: TGCGCCAGCAGCCAGAATATGGGACTAGCGGGGGGGACAGATACGCAGTATTTT.